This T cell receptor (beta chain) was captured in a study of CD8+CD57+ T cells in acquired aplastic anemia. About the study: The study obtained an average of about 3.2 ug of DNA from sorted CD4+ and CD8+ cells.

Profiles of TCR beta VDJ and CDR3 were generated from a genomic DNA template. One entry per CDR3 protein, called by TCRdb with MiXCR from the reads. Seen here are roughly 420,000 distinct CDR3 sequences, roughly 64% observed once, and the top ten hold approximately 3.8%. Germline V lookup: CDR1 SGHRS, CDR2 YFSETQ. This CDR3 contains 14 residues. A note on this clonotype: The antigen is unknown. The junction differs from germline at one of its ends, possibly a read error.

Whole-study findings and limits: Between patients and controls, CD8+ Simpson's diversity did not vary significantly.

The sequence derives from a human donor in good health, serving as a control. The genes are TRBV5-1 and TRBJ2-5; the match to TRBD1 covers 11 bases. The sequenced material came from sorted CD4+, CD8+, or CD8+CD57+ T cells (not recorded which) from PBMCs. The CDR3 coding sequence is TGCGCCACCAGCCTGGGGACAGGGGGGGAAACCCAGTACTTC. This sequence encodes CATSLGTGGETQYF.